The 28 T cell receptor beta chains reported below all come from one sample, sequenced in a study of CD8 T cells in Susac syndrome. With random hexamers, 0.5 to 1 ug RNA was reverse transcribed. TCRdb analysed the immunoSEQ multiplex PCR reads with MiXCR anew, one entry per CDR3 protein. The data contain roughly 120,000 distinct CDR3 sequences, about 94% of them singletons. The sample comprised CD4+ T cells from PBMCs. The source of these receptors is a human donor with multiple sclerosis.

The chain combines TRBV20-1 with TRBJ1-3, with no clear D. The length of the CDR3 is 13 residues. The germline V gene has CDR1 DFQATT and CDR2 SNEGSKA (reference sequence). V shed 6 bases and J shed 1 base, with 10 bases lying between them. DNA of the CDR3: TGCAGTGCCACTGTGGCTTCTGGAAACACCATATATTTT. Encoded protein: CSATVASGNTIYF.

This clonotype was counted once. The V and J genes are TRBV2 and TRBJ2-2; D unresolved. Trimming shortened V by 3 bases and J by 6 bases, and 8 bases separated the two germline ends. Germline loops: CDR1 SNHLY, CDR2 FYNNEI. This CDR3 contains 13 residues. CDR3 amino acids: CASSDLWAGELFF. The CDR3 nucleotides read TGTGCCAGCAGTGATCTTTGGGCCGGGGAGCTGTTTTTT. The entire variable domain, with the rest obtained from reference TRBV2 and TRBJ2-2, is as follows: EPEVTQTPSHQVTQMGQEVILRCVPISNHLYFYWYRQILGQKVEFLVSFYNNEISEKSEIFDDQFSVERPDGSNFTLKIRSTKLEDSAMYFCASSDLWAGELFFGEGSRLTVL.

The chain combines TRBV5-4 with TRBJ2-6, with 8 bases aligning to TRBD2. With 3 bases clipped from V and 3 bases from J, the junction kept 5 bases outside the gene matches. In germline, CDR1 is SGHNT, CDR2 YYREEE (reference sequence). CDR3 length: 16 amino acids. The CDR3 protein is CASSSPAGGGANVLTF. The CDR3 DNA reads TGTGCCAGCAGCTCACCGGCGGGAGGTGGGGCCAACGTCCTGACTTTC.

The chain uses TRBV7-8 and TRBJ1-1; maybe TRBD1 (5 bases). The CDR3 consists of 14 residues. Germline CDR1 reads SGHVS; CDR2 reads FQNEAQ. The V end lost 5 bases, the J end lost 4 bases, and 14 bases lay between the germline ends. The CDR3 sequence: CASSPQGASTEAFF. The CDR3 coding sequence is TGTGCCAGCAGCCCCCAGGGAGCTTCCACTGAAGCTTTCTTT.

The V and J genes are TRBV30 and TRBJ1-3; no clear D gene. V was clipped by 4 bases and J by 7 bases, with 8 bases between them. This CDR3 has 11 amino acids. Germline assignment: CDR1 GTSNPN and CDR2 SVGIG (reference sequence). The CDR3 loop is CAWKIGNTIYF. CDR3 DNA: TGTGCCTGGAAAATTGGGAACACCATATATTTT.

This clonotype appeared once. The chain uses TRBV29-1 and TRBJ2-7; TRBD1 agrees at 8 bases. The ends lost 7 bases at V and 2 bases at J; junction bases unmatched: 7. The germline V gene encodes CDR1 SQVTM and CDR2 ANQGSEA. The CDR3 contains 13 residues. This chain's CDR3 is CSASGQVTYEQYF. CDR3 DNA sequence: TGCAGCGCCTCGGGACAGGTTACCTACGAGCAGTACTTC.

V usage is TRBV5-6 and J usage is TRBJ2-5; D gene unclear. Germline assignment: CDR1 SGHDT and CDR2 YYEEEE. The CDR3 loop spans 12 amino acids. Deletions cut 1 base from V and 4 bases from J, with 5 bases between. CDR3 sequence: CASSLRLETQYF. The CDR3 region has the DNA TGTGCCAGCAGCTTGAGGTTAGAGACCCAGTACTTC.

This sequence joins TRBV12-3 or TRBV12-4 and TRBJ2-7; D may be TRBD2 (5 bases). Deletions cut 7 bases from V and 2 bases from J, with 12 bases between. The CDR3 covers 13 residues. CDR3 sequence (DNA): TGTGCCAGCACTGGGGAGAGCCCCTACGAGCAGTACTTC. As protein: CASTGESPYEQYF.

This chain links TRBV19 with TRBJ2-7; the D is unclear. The CDR3 has 11 residues. The ends were cut back, 10 bases at V and 3 bases at J, with 10 bases in the middle. Looked up from germline, CDR1 is LNHDA and CDR2 is SQIVND (reference sequence). The DNA for the CDR3 is TGTGCCACCGGGTCCTTCTACGAGCAGTACTTC. It codes for CATGSFYEQYF.

Written as DNA, the CDR3 is TGTGCCTGGAGCAGTACAGGACTAACCTACAATGAGCAGTTCTTC. This gives the protein CAWSSTGLTYNEQFF. J is TRBJ2-1 and V is TRBV30; D is possibly TRBD2 (6 bases). The CDR3 contains 15 residues. Germline CDR1 GTSNPN, CDR2 SVGIG (reference sequence). V lost 3 bases and J 2 bases, leaving 14 bases between the germline ends.

The chain links TRBV7-9 to TRBJ1-2; unclear D gene. Trimming pared 1 base from V and 4 bases from J, leaving 7 bases between. CDR3 length: 13 amino acids. The germline V gene encodes CDR1 SEHNR and CDR2 FQNEAQ (reference sequence). In nucleotides, the CDR3 is TGTGCCAGCAGCTTAGAGCCCCTCTATGGCTACACCTTC. It encodes CASSLEPLYGYTF.

The chain has TRBV7-9 and TRBJ2-7; D remains unclear. V was trimmed by 0 bases and J by 0 bases, leaving 12 bases between them. The CDR3 totals 16 residues. The germline gives CDR1 SEHNR, CDR2 FQNEAQ (reference sequence). For the CDR3, the DNA is TGTGCCAGCAGCTTAGCTGTGGCCGTTAGCTCCTACGAGCAGTACTTC. Translating it yields CASSLAVAVSSYEQYF.

The rearrangement joins TRBV29-1 to TRBJ1-4; 9 bases line up with TRBD1. The germline V gene has CDR1 SQVTM and CDR2 ANQGSEA. The trim removed 0 bases at V and 15 bases at J, leaving 8 bases unmatched. The CDR3 has 13 amino acids. The chain's CDR3 is CSVEDEQGAKLFF. The CDR3 coding sequence is TGCAGCGTTGAAGATGAACAGGGGGCCAAATTGTTTTTT. Full variable domain (rest looked up from reference TRBV29-1 and TRBJ1-4): SAVISQKPSRDICQRGTSLTIQCQVDSQVTMMFWYRQQPGQSLTLIATANQGSEATYESGFVIDKFPISRPNLTFSTLTVSNMSPEDSSIYLCSVEDEQGAKLFFGSGTQLSVL.

The V and J genes are TRBV3-1 and TRBJ1-5; D gene unclear. Trimming took 5 bases from V and 4 from J, leaving 9 bases between them. Per germline, CDR1 LGHDT and CDR2 YNNKEL (reference sequence). The CDR3 totals 13 residues. In nucleotides, the CDR3 is TGTGCCAGCAGCTTTATCGAGAATCAGCCCCAGCATTTT. It yields the protein CASSFIENQPQHF.

The rearrangement joins TRBV18 to TRBJ2-7, with D possibly TRBD1 on 6 matching bases. CDR3 size: 13 residues. Trimming shortened V by 3 bases and J by 6 bases, and 12 bases separated the two germline ends. Germline CDR1 reads KGHSH; CDR2 reads LQKENI. The CDR3 is CASSPDRTGEQYF. The CDR3 DNA reads as TGTGCCAGCTCACCGGACAGAACAGGCGAGCAGTACTTC.

The V call is TRBV5-6, the J call TRBJ1-6; TRBD1 aligns across 10 bases. This CDR3 spans 16 amino acids. Germline values: CDR1 SGHDT, CDR2 YYEEEE. With V trimmed by 1 base and J by 5 bases, 3 bases remained unmatched. The DNA for the CDR3 is TGTGCCAGCAGCTTGTATGGGACAGGGGATAATTCACCCCTCCACTTT. Translating it yields CASSLYGTGDNSPLHF.

This clonotype has only one observation. The chain employs TRBV20-1 and TRBJ2-1, with TRBD2 identical over 10 bases. CDR3 length equals 14 residues. CDR1 is DFQATT and CDR2 is SNEGSKA in the germline V gene (reference sequence). V shed 0 bases and J 8 bases; nucleotides not matched to a gene: 4. For the CDR3, the DNA is TGCAGTGCTAGAGAGGGGACTAGCGTCGATGAGCAGTTCTTC. Protein: CSAREGTSVDEQFF.

The CDR3 region is CASSRSGTSGEETQYF. The DNA for the CDR3 is TGCGCCAGCAGCCGATCCGGGACTAGCGGTGAAGAGACCCAGTACTTC. The chain joins TRBV5-1 to TRBJ2-5, with 11 bases that match TRBD2. V was clipped by 4 bases and J by 3 bases; unmatched bases: 8. Germline V gives CDR1 SGHRS, CDR2 YFSETQ. The CDR3 consists of 16 residues.

The chain carries TRBV20-1 and TRBJ2-7; 7 positions agree with TRBD2. The germline CDR1 and CDR2 sequences are DFQATT and SNEGSKA (reference sequence). The CDR3 is 13 residues long. Losses at the gene ends were 4 bases for V and 2 bases for J; bases not matched to a gene: 5. The CDR3 protein is CSANGGGTYEQYF. The CDR3 nucleotides read TGCAGTGCTAACGGCGGGGGAACCTACGAGCAGTACTTC.

V is TRBV6-1 and J is TRBJ1-5, with D possibly TRBD1 on 5 matching bases. Germline CDR1 and CDR2: MNHNS and SASEGT. The CDR3 has 13 amino acids. V was shortened by 4 bases and J by 10 bases, with 14 bases between the two germline ends. The chain's CDR3 is CASSGDPGNPQHF. The CDR3 bases are TGTGCCAGCAGTGGTGATCCAGGGAATCCCCAGCATTTT.

The chain recombines TRBV5-6 with TRBJ2-1; D unclear. Germline loops: CDR1 SGHDT, CDR2 YYEEEE. CDR3 length: 13 amino acids. Trimming shortened V by 0 bases and J by 6 bases, and 7 bases separated the two germline ends. This chain's CDR3 is CASSLDGLNEQFF. CDR3 nucleotides: TGTGCCAGCAGCTTGGACGGTCTCAATGAGCAGTTCTTC.

DNA of the CDR3: TGTGCCAGCAGTTTAAGAGGCACTGAAGGCTACACCTTC. It specifies CASSLRGTEGYTF. The chain employs TRBV12-3 or TRBV12-4 and TRBJ1-2, with no clear D. The CDR3 has 13 amino acids. The V end lost 2 bases, the J end lost 8 bases, and 12 bases lay between the germline ends.

The rearrangement joins TRBV11-2 to TRBJ2-2, with 8 bases that match TRBD2. Germline values: CDR1 SGHAT, CDR2 FQNNGV. This CDR3 is 16 amino acids long. V lost 7 bases, J lost 4 bases, and 11 bases stayed unmatched. The CDR3 DNA reads as TGTGCCAGCACCGAAAAGTGGCTAGCGGGCACCGGGGAGCTGTTTTTT. Translating gives CASTEKWLAGTGELFF.

This clonotype was detected once. The chain has TRBV30 and TRBJ1-2, with 9 bases that match TRBD1. The V gene end was trimmed by 7 bases and the J gene end by 8 bases; junction bases not matched to a gene: 14. Germline V gives CDR1 GTSNPN, CDR2 SVGIG (reference sequence). The CDR3 consists of 14 residues. This chain's CDR3 is CALFALDRGHGYTF. The CDR3 DNA reads TGTGCCTTATTCGCCCTGGACAGGGGCCACGGCTACACCTTC. Full variable domain (missing parts from reference TRBV30 and TRBJ1-2): SQTIHQWPATLVQPVGSPLSLECTVEGTSNPNLYWYRQAAGRGLQLLFYSVGIGQISSEVPQNLSASRPQDRQFILSSKKLLLSDSGFYLCALFALDRGHGYTFGSGTRLTVV.

The chain has TRBV28 and TRBJ1-5, with D unclear. CDR1 and CDR2 from the germline V gene are MDHEN and SYDVKM. The CDR3 extends over 12 amino acids. CDR3 coding DNA: TGTGCGCTAGGAGAGAGCAATCAGCCCCAGCATTTT. Translated, it gives CALGESNQPQHF.

The gene calls are TRBV2 and TRBJ2-5, with D possibly being TRBD1 (5 bases). CDR3 length: 14 residues. Trimming cost V 2 bases and J 4 bases, with 11 bases left between them. The germline gives CDR1 SNHLY, CDR2 FYNNEI. The CDR3 is CASSENGAGETQYF. CDR3 coding DNA: TGTGCCAGCAGTGAAAATGGGGCCGGAGAGACCCAGTACTTC.

This clonotype has just one count. The chain combines TRBV3-1 with TRBJ1-2, with D perhaps TRBD1 (5 bases). CDR3 length equals 17 residues. V gave up 0 bases and J gave up 7 bases, with 21 bases separating them. Germline V gene sequence: CDR1 LGHDT, CDR2 YNNKEL (reference sequence). The CDR3 reads CASSQDYPPARQPGYTF. CDR3 DNA: TGTGCCAGCAGCCAAGATTACCCTCCCGCCAGACAGCCTGGCTACACCTTC.

This sequence joins TRBV4-3 and TRBJ1-5; a weak D match, TRBD1 (5 bases). The V gene's germline CDR1 is LGHNA and CDR2 YSLEER. The length of the CDR3 is 16 residues. V was shortened by 0 bases and J by 7 bases, with 16 bases between the two germline ends. The CDR3 region has the DNA TGCGCCAGCAGCCAAGATTATGACAGCTCCTGGCAGCCCCAGCATTTT. Residues: CASSQDYDSSWQPQHF.